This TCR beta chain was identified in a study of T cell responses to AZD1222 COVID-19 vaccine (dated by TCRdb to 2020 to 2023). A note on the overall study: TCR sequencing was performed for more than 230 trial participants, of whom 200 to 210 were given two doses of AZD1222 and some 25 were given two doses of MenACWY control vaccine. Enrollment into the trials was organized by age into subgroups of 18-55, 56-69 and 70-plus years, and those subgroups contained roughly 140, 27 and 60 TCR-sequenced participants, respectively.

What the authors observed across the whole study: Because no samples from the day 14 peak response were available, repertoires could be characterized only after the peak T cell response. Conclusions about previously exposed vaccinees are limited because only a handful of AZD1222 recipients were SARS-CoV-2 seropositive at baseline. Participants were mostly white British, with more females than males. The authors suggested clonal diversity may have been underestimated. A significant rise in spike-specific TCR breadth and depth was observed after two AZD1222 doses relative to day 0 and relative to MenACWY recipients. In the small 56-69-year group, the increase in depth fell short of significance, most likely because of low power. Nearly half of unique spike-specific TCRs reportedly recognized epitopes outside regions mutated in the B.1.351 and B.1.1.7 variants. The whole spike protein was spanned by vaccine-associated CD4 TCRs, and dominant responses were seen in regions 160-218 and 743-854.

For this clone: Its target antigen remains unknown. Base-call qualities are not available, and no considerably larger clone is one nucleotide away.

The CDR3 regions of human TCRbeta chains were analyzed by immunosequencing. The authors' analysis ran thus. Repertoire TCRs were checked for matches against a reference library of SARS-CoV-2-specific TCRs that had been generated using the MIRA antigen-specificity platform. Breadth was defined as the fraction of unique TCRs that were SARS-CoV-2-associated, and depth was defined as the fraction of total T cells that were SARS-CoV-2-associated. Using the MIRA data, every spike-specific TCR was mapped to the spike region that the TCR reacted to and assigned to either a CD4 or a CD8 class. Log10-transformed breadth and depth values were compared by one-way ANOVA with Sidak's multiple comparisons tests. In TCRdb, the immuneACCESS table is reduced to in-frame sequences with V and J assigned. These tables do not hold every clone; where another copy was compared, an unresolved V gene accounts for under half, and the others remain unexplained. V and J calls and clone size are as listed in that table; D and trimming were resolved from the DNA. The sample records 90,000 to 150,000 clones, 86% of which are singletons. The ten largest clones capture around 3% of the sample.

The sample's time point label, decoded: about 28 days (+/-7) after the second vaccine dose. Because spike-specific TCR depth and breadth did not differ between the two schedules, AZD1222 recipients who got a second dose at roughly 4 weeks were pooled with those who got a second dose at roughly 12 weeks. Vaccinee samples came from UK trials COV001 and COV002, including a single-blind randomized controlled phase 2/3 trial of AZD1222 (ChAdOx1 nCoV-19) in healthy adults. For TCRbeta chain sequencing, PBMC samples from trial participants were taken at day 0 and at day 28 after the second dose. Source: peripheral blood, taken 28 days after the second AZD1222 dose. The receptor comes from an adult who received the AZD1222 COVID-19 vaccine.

The CDR3 protein is CASTYRAGGFYGYTF. Here is the DNA: TGTGCCAGTACTTATCGAGCAGGGGGCTTCTATGGCTACACCTTC. The sequence links TRBV19 to TRBJ1-2, with 8 bases aligning to TRBD1. Including cysteine and phenylalanine, the CDR3 has 15 amino acids. Of the read, only the CDR3 DNA is kept; its 45 bases are in frame from base 1. CDR1 and CDR2 (LNHDA, SQIVND) derive from the germline V gene (reference sequence). V lost 7 bases and J lost 4 bases, and the count of bases not matched to a germline gene is 11.